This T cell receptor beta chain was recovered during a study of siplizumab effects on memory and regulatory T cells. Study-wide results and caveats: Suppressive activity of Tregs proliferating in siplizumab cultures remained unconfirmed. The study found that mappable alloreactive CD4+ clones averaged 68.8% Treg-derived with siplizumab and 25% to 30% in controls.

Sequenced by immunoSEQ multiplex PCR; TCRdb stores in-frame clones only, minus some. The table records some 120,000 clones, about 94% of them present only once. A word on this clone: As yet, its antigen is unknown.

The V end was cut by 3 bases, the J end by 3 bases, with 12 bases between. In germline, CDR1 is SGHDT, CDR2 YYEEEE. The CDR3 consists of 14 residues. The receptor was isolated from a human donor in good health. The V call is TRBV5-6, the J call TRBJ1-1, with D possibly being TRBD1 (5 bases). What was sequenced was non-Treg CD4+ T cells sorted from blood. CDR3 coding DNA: TGTGCCAGCAGCTCGACAGACCCGGACACTGAAGCTTTCTTT. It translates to CASSSTDPDTEAFF.